This paragraph covers one TCR beta chain sequence. What it binds is unknown. This record belongs to a study of cytomegalovirus exposure and HLA in healthy donors. For the study at large: Assignment to the Caucasian-associated ancestry cluster applied to 75% to 85% of the approximately 400 genotyped donors.

The PCR made use of 60 Vbeta and 13 Jbeta primers. Clones were read by immunoSEQ multiplex PCR, and TCRdb kept only the in-frame ones, dropping some. Among more than 150,000 clones, 70% to 80% were seen once, and the ten largest hold 1.5% to 2%. This CDR3 comprises 14 residues. CDR1 is ENHRY, CDR2 SYGVKD, per germline. Trimming left V 4 bases short and J 5 bases short, with 12 bases between. Overall study findings and caveats: There were some V segments, including TRBV6-2 and TRBV6-3, excluded as indistinguishable. Serostatus for CMV was the only available immune exposure information.

The gene calls are TRBV10-3 and TRBJ2-1; maybe TRBD2 (7 bases). Sequenced sample: PBMCs. The clonotype comes from a young man in good health and CMV-seronegative. DNA of the CDR3: TGTGCCATCAGTGCCGGGGGGCAAAACAATGAGCAGTTCTTC. Translation: CAISAGGQNNEQFF.